The 8 T cell receptor beta chains below come from one sample, sequenced in a study of blood T cell repertoires in COVID-19. Generated by immunoSEQ multiplex PCR, the TCRdb table keeps only in-frame clones and is missing some. Here the sample spans 200,000 to 250,000 clones, about 88% being singletons. The source material was PBMCs or T cells enriched from blood (not recorded which). These TCRs come from a woman aged 25 to 39 who had recovered from COVID-19.

The chain recombines TRBV29-1 with TRBJ2-5; D unclear. Germline V lookup: CDR1 SQVTM, CDR2 ANQGSEA. The CDR3 totals 10 residues. The V end lost 8 bases, the J end lost 2 bases, and 6 bases lay between the germline ends. The CDR3 DNA reads as TGCAGCTGGGCACAAGAGACCCAGTACTTC. Encoded protein: CSWAQETQYF.

The chain couples TRBV6-5 to TRBJ2-2; TRBD2 is a possible D gene (5 bases). Trimming stripped 7 bases from V and 0 bases from J, with 12 bases between. The germline gives CDR1 MNHEY, CDR2 SVGAGI. The CDR3 is made up of 15 amino acids. The CDR3 coding sequence is TGTGCCAGCACCAGACCCGGGGCGAACACCGGGGAGCTGTTTTTT. Translated: CASTRPGANTGELFF.

This chain connects TRBV7-2 to TRBJ1-3; no clear D. This CDR3 has 14 residues. Germline V gives CDR1 SGHTA, CDR2 FQGNSA. V lost 1 base, J lost 1 base, and 5 bases lay in between. The CDR3 DNA sequence: TGTGCCAGCAGCTTAGTCCATTCTGGAAACACCATATATTTT. Its protein product is CASSLVHSGNTIYF. The variable domain in full, with the rest retrieved from reference TRBV7-2 and TRBJ1-3, is GAGVSQSPSNKVTEKGKDVELRCDPISGHTALYWYRQSLGQGLEFLIYFQGNSAPDKSGLPSDRFSAERTGGSVSTLTIQRTQQEDSAVYLCASSLVHSGNTIYFGEGSWLTVV.

The gene calls are TRBV5-6 and TRBJ1-2; D gene unclear. The CDR3 length is 14 residues. Per germline, CDR1 SGHDT and CDR2 YYEEEE. The V end was cut by 0 bases, the J end by 7 bases, with 13 bases between. CDR3 amino acids: CASSLVSGSGGYTF. As DNA, the CDR3 is TGTGCCAGCAGCTTGGTATCAGGTTCAGGTGGCTACACCTTC.

The V call is TRBV4-3, the J call TRBJ1-6; 7 positions agree with TRBD1. The V and J ends lost 0 bases and 5 bases, in that order; junction bases with no gene match: 4. CDR3 length: 16 residues. The germline V gene has CDR1 LGHNA and CDR2 YSLEER. This CDR3 reads CASSQDLTGDNSPLHF. The CDR3 DNA reads as TGCGCCAGCAGCCAAGATTTAACAGGGGATAATTCACCCCTCCACTTT.

The V call is TRBV2, the J call TRBJ1-2; 10 positions match TRBD1. Germline loops: CDR1 SNHLY, CDR2 FYNNEI. V trimming: 5 bases; J trimming: 4 bases; junction bases outside the gene matches: 4. The CDR3 runs 14 residues. CDR3 bases: TGTGCCAGCAGTAAGGACAGGGGGATCTATGGCTACACCTTC. Encoded protein: CASSKDRGIYGYTF. Drawing the rest from reference TRBV2 and TRBJ1-2, the complete variable domain is EPEVTQTPSHQVTQMGQEVILRCVPISNHLYFYWYRQILGQKVEFLVSFYNNEISEKSEIFDDQFSVERPDGSNFTLKIRSTKLEDSAMYFCASSKDRGIYGYTFGSGTRLTVV.

The V gene is TRBV4-1, the J gene TRBJ1-2; D gene uncertain. There are 16 residues in the CDR3. Germline CDR1 and CDR2: MGHRA and YSYEKL. V lost 1 base and J 0 bases, leaving 12 bases between the germline ends. The CDR3 nucleotides are TGCGCCAGCAGCCAAGTAGCCGACGGGACTAACTATGGCTACACCTTC. It codes for CASSQVADGTNYGYTF.

The chain employs TRBV29-1 and TRBJ2-1, with 10 bases aligning to TRBD2. The germline V gene encodes CDR1 SQVTM and CDR2 ANQGSEA. V shed 7 bases and J 2 bases; nucleotides not matched to a gene: 5. The CDR3 totals 14 residues. For the CDR3, the DNA is TGCAGCGGGGATAGCGGGGGGCCCTACAATGAGCAGTTCTTC. This gives the protein CSGDSGGPYNEQFF.